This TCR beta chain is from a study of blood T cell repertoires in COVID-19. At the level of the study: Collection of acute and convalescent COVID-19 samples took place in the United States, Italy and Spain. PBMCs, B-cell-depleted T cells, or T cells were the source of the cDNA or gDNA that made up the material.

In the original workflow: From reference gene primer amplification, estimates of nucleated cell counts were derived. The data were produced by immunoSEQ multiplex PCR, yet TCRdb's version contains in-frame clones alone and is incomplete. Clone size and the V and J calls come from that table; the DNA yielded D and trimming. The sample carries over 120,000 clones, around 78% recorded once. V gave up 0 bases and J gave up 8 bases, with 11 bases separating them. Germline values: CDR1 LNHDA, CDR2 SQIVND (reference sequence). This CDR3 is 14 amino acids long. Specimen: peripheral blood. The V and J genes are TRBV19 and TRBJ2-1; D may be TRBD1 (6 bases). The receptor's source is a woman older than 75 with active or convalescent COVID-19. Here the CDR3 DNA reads TGTGCCAGTAGTATAGACACAGGGATGGATGAGCAGTTCTTC. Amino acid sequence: CASSIDTGMDEQFF.